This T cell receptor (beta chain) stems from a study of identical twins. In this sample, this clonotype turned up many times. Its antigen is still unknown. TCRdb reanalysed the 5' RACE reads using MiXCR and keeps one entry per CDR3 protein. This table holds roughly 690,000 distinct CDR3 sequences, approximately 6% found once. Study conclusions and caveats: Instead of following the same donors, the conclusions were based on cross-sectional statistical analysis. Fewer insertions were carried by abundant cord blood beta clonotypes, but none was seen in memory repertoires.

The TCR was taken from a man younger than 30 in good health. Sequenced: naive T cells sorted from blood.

The CDR3 sequence is CASSSTSGNLRETQYF. CDR3 coding DNA: TGTGCCAGCAGCTCGACTAGCGGGAACCTCCGGGAGACCCAGTACTTC. This chain uses TRBV13 with TRBJ2-5, with 11 bases matching TRBD2. The V segment lost 4 bases and the J segment 5 bases; nucleotides outside the gene matches: 9. The CDR3 consists of 16 residues. The germline gives CDR1 PRHDT, CDR2 FYEKMQ (reference sequence).